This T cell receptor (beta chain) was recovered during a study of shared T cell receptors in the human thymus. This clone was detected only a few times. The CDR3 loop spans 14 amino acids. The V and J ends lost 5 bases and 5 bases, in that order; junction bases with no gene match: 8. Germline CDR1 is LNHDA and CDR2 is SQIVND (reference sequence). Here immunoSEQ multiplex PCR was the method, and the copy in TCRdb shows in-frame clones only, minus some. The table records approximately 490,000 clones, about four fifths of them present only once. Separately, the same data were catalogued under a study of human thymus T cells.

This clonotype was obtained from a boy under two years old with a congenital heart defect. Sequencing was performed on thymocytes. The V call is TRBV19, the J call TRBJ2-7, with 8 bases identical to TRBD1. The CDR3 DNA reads TGTGCCAGTAGTCCTGGACAGGGTGACAACGAGCAGTACTTC. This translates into CASSPGQGDNEQYF.